This TCR beta chain was identified during a study of response to subunit inactivated influenza vaccine. Study-wide results and caveats: Authors suggested few new T cells are recruited by each seasonal influenza vaccination.

TCRdb reprocessed the RT-PCR reads via MiXCR and lists one record per CDR3 protein. The table lists around 170,000 distinct CDR3 sequences, roughly a tenth of them singletons. V was pared by 5 bases and J by 3 bases, with 7 bases of the junction left unmatched. This CDR3 has 15 residues. Germline values: CDR1 MDHEN, CDR2 SYDVKM. The table lists this clonotype with many counts. Its cognate antigen is unknown. The V and J genes are TRBV28 and TRBJ2-1; 7 bases align to TRBD1. This clonotype was obtained from a man between 50 and 69 years old who received an inactivated influenza vaccine. This specimen consisted of CD8+ T cells sorted from PBMCs, obtained less than 25 months after vaccination. The chain's CDR3 is CASSPSTGYYNEQFF. CDR3 DNA sequence: TGTGCCAGCAGTCCATCGACAGGGTACTACAATGAGCAGTTCTTC.